This is a list of T cell receptor beta chains from one sample in a study of blood T cell repertoires in COVID-19. Sequencing was performed with immunoSEQ multiplex PCR; in TCRdb, only in-frame clones are kept and a portion is missing. The sample includes approximately 240,000 clones, roughly 80% of them seen just once. Sample: PBMCs or T cells enriched from blood (not recorded which). These receptor sequences come from a middle-aged woman with acute COVID-19. CDR3s include the opening cysteine and the closing phenylalanine or tryptophan. D genes are given only for firm matches. Size values are once, few and many counts, or a class for expanded clones, and some rows have none.

J: TRBJ2-7
size: .
V: TRBV2
D: .
CDR3: CASSDSLGDYEQYF
DNA: TGTGCCAGCAGTGATTCTCTAGGGGACTACGAGCAGTACTTC

J: TRBJ1-2
size: few
V: TRBV28
D: TRBD1
CDR3: CTSRGQANYGYTF
DNA: TGTACCTCAAGGGGGCAAGCTAACTATGGCTACACCTTC

J: TRBJ2-1
size: few
V: TRBV7-9
D: TRBD1
CDR3: CASSLRAGGYNEQFF
DNA: TGTGCCAGCAGCTTAAGGGCAGGGGGCTACAATGAGCAGTTCTTC

J: TRBJ2-1
size: .
V: TRBV6-5
D: .
CDR3: CASSYRAVQGNEQFF
DNA: TGTGCCAGCAGTTATAGAGCCGTACAGGGCAATGAGCAGTTCTTC

J: TRBJ2-3
size: .
V: TRBV5-1
D: .
CDR3: CASSTRTDTQYF
DNA: TGCGCCAGCAGCACACGCACAGATACGCAGTATTTT

J: TRBJ2-7
size: .
V: TRBV7-9
D: TRBD2
CDR3: CASSYGTSYEQYF
DNA: TGTGCCAGCAGCTACGGGACTAGCTACGAGCAGTACTTC

J: TRBJ1-4
size: .
V: TRBV5-1
D: .
CDR3: CASSLGQTNEKLFF
DNA: TGCGCCAGCAGCTTGGGACAGACTAATGAAAAACTGTTTTTT

J: TRBJ1-1
size: .
V: TRBV6-5
D: .
CDR3: CASSYSLGQGNTEAFF
DNA: TGTGCCAGCAGTTACTCTCTCGGCCAGGGGAACACTGAAGCTTTCTTT

J: TRBJ1-4
size: .
V: TRBV5-1
D: .
CDR3: CASSLEGASYEKLFF
DNA: TGCGCCAGCAGCTTGGAAGGGGCCTCCTATGAAAAACTGTTTTTT

J: TRBJ1-2
size: .
V: TRBV5-6
D: .
CDR3: CASSLPGNGYTF
DNA: TGTGCCAGCAGCTTGCCGGGTAATGGCTACACCTTC

J: TRBJ1-1
size: .
V: TRBV28
D: .
CDR3: CASSLTLQGTEAFF
DNA: TGTGCCAGCAGCCTCACTCTCCAGGGCACTGAAGCTTTCTTT

J: TRBJ2-5
size: .
V: TRBV6-1
D: TRBD1
CDR3: CASSERDSVQETQYF
DNA: TGTGCCAGCAGTGAGAGGGACAGTGTGCAAGAGACCCAGTACTTC

J: TRBJ1-4
size: .
V: TRBV5-1
D: .
CDR3: CASSAGLTNEKLFF
DNA: TGCGCCAGCAGCGCGGGACTTACTAATGAAAAACTGTTTTTT

J: TRBJ1-1
size: .
V: TRBV19
D: TRBD1
CDR3: CASRPTDRGITEAFF
DNA: TGTGCCAGTAGGCCAACCGACAGGGGTATCACTGAAGCTTTCTTT

J: TRBJ2-7
size: .
V: TRBV7-8
D: TRBD2
CDR3: CASSLRSTGGSGAPYEQYF
DNA: TGTGCCAGCAGCTTGAGGTCAACAGGAGGTAGCGGGGCCCCCTACGAGCAGTACTTC

J: TRBJ2-7
size: .
V: TRBV11-2
D: .
CDR3: CASSLVDSGGYEQYF
DNA: TGTGCCAGCAGCTTAGTGGATTCAGGAGGCTACGAGCAGTACTTC

J: TRBJ1-6
size: .
V: TRBV3-1/TRBV3-2
D: .
CDR3: CASSRRGTGSYNSPLHF
DNA: TGTGCCAGCAGCCGCCGGGGCACAGGGTCCTATAATTCACCCCTCCACTTT

J: TRBJ2-1
size: once
V: TRBV28
D: .
CDR3: CASSFWSRNKNEQFF
DNA: TGTGCCAGCAGTTTTTGGTCTAGAAACAAAAATGAGCAGTTCTTC

J: TRBJ2-5
size: .
V: TRBV28
D: .
CDR3: CASRTQGVETQYF
DNA: TGTGCCAGCAGAACACAGGGAGTGGAGACCCAGTACTTC

J: TRBJ1-1
size: .
V: TRBV18
D: .
CDR3: CASSPFRGAGAFF
DNA: TGTGCCAGCTCACCCTTCCGGGGGGCTGGGGCTTTCTTT

J: TRBJ2-3
size: .
V: TRBV4-3
D: TRBD2
CDR3: CASSQDNPAGTDTQYF
DNA: TGCGCCAGCAGCCAAGATAACCCAGCGGGGACAGATACGCAGTATTTT

J: TRBJ1-3
size: .
V: TRBV7-9
D: .
CDR3: CASSPWGSFNSGNTIYF
DNA: TGTGCCAGCAGCCCGTGGGGCAGCTTTAACTCTGGAAACACCATATATTTT

J: TRBJ2-1
size: .
V: TRBV18
D: .
CDR3: CASSLTQSSSYNEQFF
DNA: TGTGCCAGCTCACTGACACAGAGTAGCTCCTACAATGAGCAGTTCTTC

J: TRBJ2-1
size: .
V: TRBV28
D: TRBD1
CDR3: CASSKPGQGGGSEQFF
DNA: TGTGCCAGCAGCAAGCCGGGACAGGGGGGGGGTAGTGAGCAGTTCTTC

J: TRBJ1-1
size: .
V: TRBV2
D: TRBD1
CDR3: CASRGQGSTEAFF
DNA: TGTGCCAGCAGGGGACAGGGGTCCACTGAAGCTTTCTTT

J: TRBJ1-2
size: .
V: TRBV2
D: .
CDR3: CASSERRSYGYTF
DNA: TGTGCCAGCAGTGAGAGACGGAGCTATGGCTACACCTTC

J: TRBJ1-1
size: many
V: TRBV11-3
D: .
CDR3: CASSPGGLDTEAFF
DNA: TGTGCCAGCAGCCCTGGCGGTTTAGACACTGAAGCTTTCTTT

J: TRBJ2-5
size: once
V: TRBV28
D: .
CDR3: CATSRGQGGEETQYF
DNA: TGTGCCACCTCGCGGGGGCAGGGAGGGGAAGAGACCCAGTACTTC

J: TRBJ2-7
size: .
V: TRBV11-1
D: .
CDR3: CASSLEGLDSYEQYF
DNA: TGTGCCAGCAGCCTAGAGGGGCTCGACTCCTACGAGCAGTACTTC

J: TRBJ2-1
size: .
V: TRBV29-1
D: TRBD2
CDR3: CSVETPSGRRHEQFF
DNA: TGCAGCGTTGAAACCCCCAGCGGGAGGCGCCATGAGCAGTTCTTC

J: TRBJ2-2
size: .
V: TRBV15
D: .
CDR3: CATSRDRGTGELFF
DNA: TGTGCCACCAGCAGAGATCGGGGGACCGGGGAGCTGTTTTTT

J: TRBJ2-3
size: .
V: TRBV30
D: TRBD2
CDR3: CAWRGGSGGDSTDTQYF
DNA: TGTGCCTGGAGAGGTGGTAGCGGGGGGGATAGCACAGATACGCAGTATTTT

J: TRBJ2-5
size: .
V: TRBV5-5
D: TRBD1
CDR3: CASSLGGQRNQETQYF
DNA: TGTGCCAGCAGCTTGGGGGGACAGCGAAACCAAGAGACCCAGTACTTC

J: TRBJ2-5
size: .
V: TRBV7-3
D: .
CDR3: CASSLAGSGAKGQETQYF
DNA: TGTGCCAGCAGCTTAGCGGGTAGCGGAGCGAAGGGCCAAGAGACCCAGTACTTC

J: TRBJ2-1
size: .
V: TRBV28
D: .
CDR3: CASSSLLANEQFF
DNA: TGTGCCAGCAGTTCCCTACTAGCCAATGAGCAGTTCTTC

J: TRBJ2-1
size: .
V: TRBV7-9
D: .
CDR3: CASSLFQGSYNEQFF
DNA: TGTGCCAGCAGCTTATTTCAGGGTTCCTACAATGAGCAGTTCTTC

J: TRBJ2-2
size: .
V: TRBV2
D: .
CDR3: CASSERTGELFF
DNA: TGTGCCAGCAGTGAGCGCACCGGGGAGCTGTTTTTT

J: TRBJ2-7
size: .
V: TRBV7-8
D: .
CDR3: CASSLMFSSYEQYF
DNA: TGTGCCAGCAGCTTAATGTTTAGCTCCTACGAGCAGTACTTC

J: TRBJ2-7
size: .
V: TRBV6-1
D: .
CDR3: CASSELRYEQYF
DNA: TGTGCCAGCAGTGAATTGAGATACGAGCAGTACTTC

J: TRBJ1-5
size: .
V: TRBV15
D: .
CDR3: CATSRDLQLGNQPQHF
DNA: TGTGCCACCAGCAGAGACTTACAGCTGGGCAATCAGCCCCAGCATTTT

J: TRBJ2-2
size: .
V: TRBV6-5
D: .
CDR3: CASSYEFAGKGELFF
DNA: TGTGCCAGCAGTTACGAGTTCGCAGGGAAGGGGGAGCTGTTTTTT

J: TRBJ2-3
size: .
V: TRBV7-3
D: .
CDR3: CASSLTGGTDTQYF
DNA: TGTGCCAGCAGCTTAACAGGGGGCACAGATACGCAGTATTTT

J: TRBJ2-5
size: .
V: TRBV7-9
D: .
CDR3: CASSPRGSQETQYF
DNA: TGTGCCAGCAGCCCAAGGGGGAGTCAAGAGACCCAGTACTTC

J: TRBJ2-4
size: .
V: TRBV3-1/TRBV3-2
D: .
CDR3: CASSHVAKNIQYF
DNA: TGTGCCAGCAGCCACGTAGCCAAAAACATTCAGTACTTC

J: TRBJ2-3
size: .
V: TRBV27
D: TRBD2
CDR3: CASSSGLAGISADTQYF
DNA: TGTGCCAGCAGTTCGGGACTAGCGGGAATATCGGCAGATACGCAGTATTTT

J: TRBJ2-1
size: .
V: TRBV7-6
D: .
CDR3: CASSLDRVNEQFF
DNA: TGTGCCAGCAGCTTAGACAGGGTTAATGAGCAGTTCTTC

J: TRBJ1-5
size: .
V: TRBV5-1
D: .
CDR3: CASSLSGDQPQHF
DNA: TGCGCCAGCAGCTTGTCAGGGGATCAGCCCCAGCATTTT

J: TRBJ2-7
size: .
V: TRBV11-3
D: TRBD1
CDR3: CASSLGRGREQYF
DNA: TGTGCCAGCAGCTTGGGCAGGGGGCGCGAGCAGTACTTC

J: TRBJ2-1
size: .
V: TRBV4-3
D: .
CDR3: CASSHDRLHEQFF
DNA: TGCGCCAGCAGCCACGACAGGCTGCATGAGCAGTTCTTC

J: TRBJ1-3
size: few
V: TRBV4-2
D: .
CDR3: CASSQVRSSGNTIYF
DNA: TGTGCCAGCAGCCAAGTACGGAGCTCTGGAAACACCATATATTTT